Listed below are T cell receptor beta chains from one sample, sequenced in a study of T cell repertoires in cytomegalovirus infection. TCRdb called the reads again in MiXCR, with one record for every CDR3 protein. The data show 270,000 or so distinct CDR3 sequences, with about 15% seen just once and 40% to 55% held by the top ten. The sample taken for sequencing was CD8+ T cells from PBMCs. These TCRs come from a human donor in good health (CMV status not recorded). Some clones in this sample may be carry-over from other donors' samples. The CDR3 runs from the conserved cysteine through the conserved F or W. A D gene is named only where the DNA matches it firmly. Not all rows give a size; the values are once, few, many and, for expanded clones, a class.

V	J	D	size	CDR3	DNA
TRBV7-2	TRBJ1-1	TRBD1	many	CASERGQGNTEAFF	TGTGCCAGCGAGCGAGGACAGGGGAACACTGAAGCTTTCTTT
TRBV7-6	TRBJ1-1	.	few	CASSLATGSRTEAFF	TGTGCCAGCAGCTTAGCTACAGGGTCGCGCACTGAAGCTTTCTTT
TRBV19	TRBJ2-5	TRBD1	.	CASSPGPGQAKQETQYF	TGTGCCAGTAGTCCTGGACCGGGACAGGCGAAACAAGAGACCCAGTACTTC
TRBV7-9	TRBJ2-7	TRBD1	many	CASSPHLTGGMREQYF	TGTGCCAGCAGCCCTCACCTGACAGGGGGAATGCGCGAGCAGTACTTC
TRBV2	TRBJ2-5	TRBD2	few	CASSDGREETQYF	TGTGCCAGCAGTGATGGGAGGGAAGAGACCCAGTACTTC
TRBV28	TRBJ2-5	.	.	CASRGDGTLQETQYF	TGTGCCAGCAGAGGCGACGGGACACTTCAAGAGACCCAGTACTTC
TRBV13	TRBJ2-1	TRBD2	few	CASSLTAGLAVYNEQFF	TGTGCCAGCAGCTTAACCGCGGGACTAGCGGTCTACAATGAGCAGTTCTTC
TRBV29-1	TRBJ2-1	TRBD1	.	CSVEDGGTGRTNEQFF	TGCAGCGTTGAAGACGGCGGGACAGGGAGAACTAATGAGCAGTTCTTC
TRBV20-1	TRBJ2-1	TRBD2	many	CSARDLTSGAAYNEQFF	TGCAGTGCTAGAGATCTCACTAGCGGGGCCGCCTACAATGAGCAGTTCTTC
TRBV7-2	TRBJ2-3	TRBD2	many	CASSLILKGLADTDTQYF	TGTGCCAGCAGCTTAATTCTTAAGGGACTAGCGGACACAGATACGCAGTATTTT
TRBV7-2	TRBJ2-5	.	many	CASSFTWTGQETQYF	TGTGCCAGCAGCTTTACCTGGACGGGCCAAGAGACCCAGTACTTC
TRBV5-1	TRBJ1-1	.	.	CASSLGSGLPINTEAFF	TGCGCCAGCAGCTTGGGATCGGGTCTCCCAATAAACACTGAAGCTTTCTTT
TRBV6-1	TRBJ2-7	.	many	CASSEGRTYYEQYF	TGTGCCAGCAGTGAAGGACGGACGTACTACGAGCAGTACTTC
TRBV7-9	TRBJ1-6	TRBD1	many	CASSSSGTDNSPLHF	TGTGCCAGCAGCTCATCCGGGACAGATAATTCACCCCTCCACTTT
TRBV15	TRBJ1-5	.	many	CATRPVSESNQPQHF	TGTGCCACCAGGCCCGTCAGCGAGAGCAATCAGCCCCAGCATTTT
TRBV7-9	TRBJ2-1	.	.	CASSPDRSEQFF	TGTGCCAGCAGTCCGGACCGGAGTGAGCAGTTCTTC
TRBV7-9	TRBJ1-3	.	few	CASSLDIYTIYF	TGTGCCAGCAGCTTAGATATTTACACCATATATTTT
TRBV28	TRBJ1-6	.	.	CASSLLTANNSPLHF	TGTGCCAGCAGTTTATTAACAGCAAATAATTCACCCCTCCACTTT
TRBV29-1	TRBJ2-7	.	few	CSVLQGGYEQYF	TGCAGCGTTTTACAGGGAGGGTACGAGCAGTACTTC
TRBV2	TRBJ1-2	.	many	CASRLSNYGYTF	TGTGCCAGCAGGCTAAGTAACTATGGCTACACCTTC
TRBV11-1	TRBJ2-7	.	many	CASSSTPSYEQYF	TGTGCCAGCAGCTCAACTCCGTCCTACGAGCAGTACTTC
TRBV6-1	TRBJ1-1	.	.	CASSSGIGASAFF	TGTGCCAGCTCGTCTGGGATTGGGGCTAGCGCTTTCTTT
TRBV13	TRBJ2-5	.	few	CASSRAGTQETQYF	TGTGCCAGCAGCCGAGCCGGGACCCAAGAGACCCAGTACTTC
TRBV28	TRBJ1-5	TRBD1	.	CASAKTGDGSQPQHF	TGTGCCAGCGCAAAGACAGGGGATGGTAGTCAGCCCCAGCATTTT
TRBV29-1	TRBJ1-4	.	.	CSGRTENEKLFF	TGCAGCGGAAGGACAGAGAATGAAAAACTGTTTTTT
TRBV12-3/TRBV12-4	TRBJ1-2	.	.	CASSPTFFYGYTF	TGTGCCAGCAGTCCTACATTTTTCTATGGCTACACCTTC
TRBV11-2	TRBJ2-7	.	few	CASSPQTRTATYEQYF	TGTGCCAGCAGCCCTCAAACCCGGACGGCTACCTACGAGCAGTACTTC
TRBV12-3/TRBV12-4	TRBJ1-1	.	many	CASSFRVGENTEAFF	TGTGCCAGCAGTTTTCGTGTTGGGGAGAACACTGAAGCTTTCTTT
TRBV7-2	TRBJ2-3	TRBD1	many	CASSADRGPTDTQYF	TGTGCCAGCAGCGCGGACAGGGGGCCCACAGATACGCAGTATTTT
TRBV28	TRBJ2-1	TRBD2	.	CASSSLAGDQNEQFF	TGTGCCAGCAGTTCCCTCGCGGGGGATCAGAATGAGCAGTTCTTC
TRBV6-2/TRBV6-3	TRBJ1-1	.	.	CASSYSVGSNTEAFF	TGTGCCAGCAGTTACTCGGTTGGGTCGAACACTGAAGCTTTCTTT
TRBV20-1	TRBJ2-7	.	.	CSARDGDKSSYEQYF	TGCAGTGCTAGAGATGGGGACAAGAGCTCCTACGAGCAGTACTTC
TRBV20-1	TRBJ1-1	.	many	CSARDYQSNTEAFF	TGCAGTGCTAGAGATTATCAGTCGAACACTGAAGCTTTCTTT
TRBV19	TRBJ2-7	.	few	CASSIFGGPSYEQYF	TGTGCCAGTAGTATTTTCGGGGGGCCCTCCTACGAGCAGTACTTC
TRBV2	TRBJ2-2	TRBD1	.	CASSGLLGQGNTGELFF	TGTGCCAGCAGTGGACTTTTGGGACAGGGGAACACCGGGGAGCTGTTTTTT
TRBV20-1	TRBJ2-7	TRBD1	few	CSARDRGTGYEQYF	TGCAGTGCTAGAGATCGAGGGACAGGCTACGAGCAGTACTTC
TRBV29-1	TRBJ1-1	.	few	CSVDPTADMAEAFF	TGCAGCGTTGACCCGACAGCGGATATGGCTGAAGCTTTCTTT